The TCR beta chain under discussion was sequenced for a study of CD8 T cells in Susac syndrome. As concerns this clonotype: Its specificity is unknown.

RNA in amounts of about 0.45 to 1 ug was reverse transcribed with random hexamers. TCRdb recomputed calls from the immunoSEQ multiplex PCR reads with MiXCR, one row per CDR3 protein. The sample holds approximately 210,000 distinct CDR3 sequences, around 93% seen once. This CDR3 is built from 15 residues. V gave up 3 bases and J gave up 0 bases; unmatched junction bases: 3. The germline gives CDR1 DFQATT, CDR2 SNEGSKA (reference sequence). Study conclusions and caveats: The study's TCR sequencing and HLA analysis covered a relatively small number of individuals, and the study acknowledged this.

The sample comprised CD4+ T cells from PBMCs. The TCR comes from a human donor with Susac syndrome. The chain joins TRBV20-1 to TRBJ1-4; the match to TRBD1 covers 8 bases. CDR3 region: CSARTGATTNEKLFF. The CDR3 DNA is TGCAGTGCTAGGACAGGGGCCACAACTAATGAAAAACTGTTTTTT.